Shown below are 21 T cell receptor beta chains from a single sample sequenced in a study of CXCR3-negative and CXCR3-positive naive CD8 T cells. cDNA libraries for TRB were generated by 5' RACE incorporating UMI labels. TCRdb processed the 5' RACE reads again and assigns one entry to each CDR3 protein, with no DNA. Its table records around 140,000 distinct CDR3 sequences. The sample consisted of naive CXCR3- CD8+ T cells from blood. Subset defined: CD45RO-CCR7+CD27+CD95- naive CD8+ T cells lacking CXCR3 (TNR3-). These TCRs come from a human donor in good health. Some clones in this sample may be carry-over from other donors' samples.

This rearrangement joins TRBV29-1 to TRBJ2-2. Germline lookup yields CDR1 SQVTM and CDR2 ANQGSEA. CDR3 length equals 13 residues. CDR3 residues: CSVELGNTGELFF.

The V gene is TRBV12-3 or TRBV12-4, the J gene TRBJ2-1; TCRdb's D call of TRBD2 is untestable without DNA. The CDR3 runs to 16 residues. The CDR3: CASRPGPGAGENEQFF.

The chain uses TRBV5-5 and TRBJ2-3; without DNA, the TCRdb call of TRBD2 cannot be checked. This CDR3 spans 18 amino acids. Germline assignment: CDR1 SGHKS and CDR2 YYEKEE (reference sequence). CDR3 residues: CASSLNPLPVGSTDTQYF.

The V call is TRBV7-6, the J call TRBJ1-5; TCRdb picks TRBD1, but there is no DNA to check that call. The CDR3 covers 15 residues. Germline V gene sequence: CDR1 SGHVS, CDR2 FNYEAQ. The chain's CDR3 is CASSLGQGVNQPQHF.

The gene calls are TRBV5-1 and TRBJ2-2; TCRdb proposes TRBD1, but this gene call is untestable without DNA. The CDR3 loop spans 18 amino acids. CDR1 is SGHRS, CDR2 YFSETQ, per germline. The CDR3 sequence is CASSSIAFAGIGTGELFF.

The chain joins TRBV29-1 to TRBJ2-7; TCRdb returns TRBD2, unconfirmable since there is no DNA. Germline V CDR1 and CDR2: SQVTM, ANQGSEA. The CDR3 is made up of 15 amino acids. The CDR3: CSVPIGTSGAYEQYF.

The V call is TRBV7-8, the J call TRBJ2-2; lacking DNA, the TRBD2 call made by TCRdb goes unchecked. The CDR3 has 15 residues. Germline V gives CDR1 SGHVS, CDR2 FQNEAQ. The CDR3 loop reads CASSLAPSRPGELFF.

The J gene is TRBJ2-5, the V gene TRBV2; TCRdb's D call of TRBD2 is untestable without DNA. There are 16 residues in the CDR3. The germline V gene has CDR1 SNHLY and CDR2 FYNNEI. CDR3 loop: CASSEIAGGPQETQYF.

The CDR3: CASRDRTSYEQYF. The J gene is TRBJ2-7, the V gene TRBV7-9. Germline CDR1 reads SEHNR; CDR2 reads FQNEAQ (reference sequence). The CDR3 extends over 13 amino acids.

V usage is TRBV18 and J usage is TRBJ2-7; TCRdb proposes TRBD1, but this gene call is untestable without DNA. Germline values: CDR1 KGHSH, CDR2 LQKENI. The CDR3 totals 15 residues. CDR3 sequence: CASSPRDPPAYEQYF. Combining the CDR3 with reference TRBV18 and TRBJ2-7 gives the whole variable domain NAGVMQNPRHLVRRRGQEARLRCSPMKGHSHVYWYRQLPEEGLKFMVYLQKENIIDESGMPKERFSAEFPKEGPSILRIQQVVRGDSAAYFCASSPRDPPAYEQYFGPGTRLTVT.

The V and J genes are TRBV4-3 and TRBJ1-1; TCRdb's assignment of TRBD1 cannot be checked, as there is no DNA. Germline CDR1 LGHNA, CDR2 YSLEER. The CDR3 runs to 15 residues. The CDR3 sequence: CASSQDRQGATEAFF.

The chain's CDR3 is CASRPTGYTPLSSYNEQFF. The chain joins TRBV6-1 to TRBJ2-1; checking the TCRdb D call of TRBD1 is not possible without DNA. The CDR3 length is 19 residues. Looked up from germline, CDR1 is MNHNS and CDR2 is SASEGT.

The chain links TRBV13 to TRBJ2-5; absent DNA, TCRdb's TRBD1 call cannot be checked. The CDR3 is made up of 15 amino acids. Germline V gives CDR1 PRHDT, CDR2 FYEKMQ (reference sequence). The CDR3 loop is CASSPGTGDMKTQYF.

The chain is built from TRBV6-5 and TRBJ2-2. Germline CDR1 and CDR2: MNHEY and SVGAGI. The CDR3 is made up of 12 amino acids. CDR3 in amino acids: CASSLIGGELFF.

The chain couples TRBV29-1 to TRBJ2-7; TCRdb designates TRBD1, a call that cannot be tested without DNA. CDR1 is SQVTM and CDR2 is ANQGSEA in the germline V gene. There are 14 residues in the CDR3. CDR3 loop: CSVPGTGGSYEQYF.

The chain has TRBV29-1 and TRBJ2-1; with no DNA, the TCRdb D assignment of TRBD2 cannot be verified. This CDR3 comprises 14 residues. The germline V gene encodes CDR1 SQVTM and CDR2 ANQGSEA. The CDR3 protein is CSVPPSGGYNEQFF.

The rearrangement links TRBV27 to TRBJ1-2; with no DNA, the TCRdb D assignment of TRBD1 cannot be verified. The CDR3 extends over 13 amino acids. Per the germline V gene, CDR1 is MNHEY and CDR2 is SMNVEV (reference sequence). CDR3: CASKPGTNYGYTF.

The chain joins TRBV6-5 to TRBJ1-4; with no DNA, the TCRdb D assignment of TRBD1 cannot be verified. From germline, CDR1 is MNHEY and CDR2 SVGAGI. This CDR3 is 16 amino acids long. The chain's CDR3 is CASSPMVTAHNEKLFF.

V and J are TRBV5-1 and TRBJ2-7; TCRdb proposes TRBD2, but this gene call is untestable without DNA. The CDR3 is 15 amino acids. Germline CDR1 is SGHRS and CDR2 is YFSETQ. The CDR3 is CASSHSGPNDYEQYF.

The chain has TRBV10-3 and TRBJ2-3; lacking DNA, the TRBD2 call made by TCRdb goes unchecked. Germline CDR1 ENHRY, CDR2 SYGVKD. The CDR3 spans 15 residues. The CDR3 loop reads CAISAGTSGTDTQYF.

J is TRBJ1-1 and V is TRBV27; TCRdb reports TRBD1, a call that lacks DNA to check it against. Germline V lookup: CDR1 MNHEY, CDR2 SMNVEV (reference sequence). The CDR3 consists of 14 residues. This chain's CDR3 is CASSLILGHTEAFF.